Reported below is one TCR beta chain. The target of this receptor is not known. Within one base of it there is no much larger clone, and no base qualities were kept. This specimen comes from a study of CD8+ T cells in alopecia areata (dated by TCRdb to the late 2010s). In terms of the full investigation: Treated patients were enrolled in an open-label pilot trial of oral tofacitinib at 5 to 10 mg twice daily for moderate-to-severe alopecia areata. Tofacitinib was administered for 6 to 18 months, and 6 months of follow-up off drug were then conducted to assess delayed response and recurrence. High-throughput TCRbeta sequencing was used to examine T cell clonal expansion in alopecia areata in both the C3H/HeJ mouse model and human patients. Human TCRbeta sequencing covered scalp tissue and sorted CD4+ and CD8+ peripheral blood T cells from patchy and totalis/universalis alopecia areata patients and healthy controls. Patients on tofacitinib were biopsied at baseline and after 4 and 24 weeks of treatment, and several of the patients also had a later scalp biopsy. Scalp clonality was compared across normal scalp (n=4), patchy alopecia areata scalp (n=8), and alopecia totalis/universalis scalp (n=8). RNA was obtained with the PAXgene miRNA kit for fixed scalp, the miRNeasy kit for PBMCs, and the RNeasy kit for mouse skin. Amplification of TCRbeta CDR3 regions was done by immunoSEQ multiplex PCR using 35 Vbeta forward primers and 13 Jbeta reverse primers. Study-wide findings and limitations: Shared TCR sequences between patients were less evident than in mice, which may be partly attributable to HLA diversity in the patient population. Unlike mouse skin, where gammadelta T cells dominate, normal human skin contains resident alphabeta T cells that get sequenced too, which complicates analysis of the scalp TCR repertoire. Higher clonality and more expanded CD8+ clones were observed in lesional scalp than in normal scalp, particularly in alopecia totalis/universalis, a finding suggestive of antigenic drive.

The time point tag for this specimen amounts to: baseline before oral tofacitinib. From alopecia areata patients, peripheral blood was collected along with lesional scalp punch biopsies. PBMCs were isolated by density centrifugation and stained for CD3, CD4 and CD8, after which CD4+ and CD8+ T cells were sorted on a FACSAria. Libraries were built with the immunoSEQ multiplex PCR assay. RNA was extracted from all samples and reverse transcribed into cDNA as template for TCR sequencing. SuperScript III was used to make first-strand cDNA, primed with a 2:1 mix of oligo-dT and random hexamers. A synthetic immune receptor repertoire was used to assess amplification bias, and residual bias was removed computationally. The authors' analysis ran thus. After raw reads were preprocessed to remove errors, the CDR3 was defined following IMGT conventions as running from the conserved cysteine to phenylalanine. Clonality was computed as 1 minus the Shannon entropy, with the entropy normalized by log2 of the number of productive unique TCRs. CD4 or CD8 identity of scalp clones was inferred by cross-referencing scalp TCRbeta sequences with sorted blood CD4 and CD8 repertoires. This is the immuneACCESS table as TCRdb keeps it, with only in-frame sequences that have V and J called. A part of the clones is gone; compared with another copy, unresolved V genes explain less than half, and the rest is unexplained. Clone size and the V and J calls come from that table; the DNA yielded D and trimming. Present in this sample are some 150,000 clones, roughly 53% of which were seen just once. In total, the top ten clones hold under 7.5% of the sample.

The germline V gene yields SGHRS for CDR1 and YFSETQ for CDR2. From cysteine to phenylalanine, the CDR3 is 14 amino acids long. Only CDR3 DNA remains: 42 bases, in frame from the first base. The germline ends are 6 bases apart after V is trimmed by 0 bases and J by 0 bases. The sequence is built from TRBV5-1 and TRBJ1-1; the D gene assignment is ambiguous. This receptor was obtained from a human donor with alopecia areata. The sequences come from CD4+ T cells sorted from blood, collected at week 0. The CDR3 loop reads CASSLANMNTEAFF. The DNA sequence follows: TGCGCCAGCAGCTTGGCAAATATGAACACTGAAGCTTTCTTT.